The clone carrying this TCR beta chain was picked up many times. This specimen belongs to a study of CD8+CD57+ T cells in acquired aplastic anemia. According to the study, genomic DNA was the template for TCR beta VDJ and CDR3 profiling. From the reads, TCRdb called clonotypes with MiXCR, one entry per CDR3 protein. The sample comprises some 280,000 distinct CDR3 sequences, 55% to 65% of which are singletons, and less than 9.5% rests with the top ten. Germline loops: CDR1 DFQATT, CDR2 SNEGSKA (reference sequence). The CDR3 extends over 14 amino acids. The V gene lost 3 bases and the J gene lost 7 bases, with 15 bases spanning the gap.

Sequenced input: sorted CD4+, CD8+, or CD8+CD57+ T cells (not recorded which) from PBMCs. The chain carries TRBV20-1 and TRBJ2-2; possibly TRBD2 for D (6 bases). The TCR comes from a human donor with severe aplastic anemia or a healthy control (not recorded which). CDR3 amino acids: CSARGGRENGELFF. CDR3 DNA sequence: TGCAGTGCTAGGGGGGGACGGGAGAACGGGGAGCTGTTTTTT.